The 25 T cell receptor beta chains reported below all come from one sample, sequenced in a study of Ad26.COV2.S vaccination and SARS-CoV-2 variants. The table came from immunoSEQ multiplex PCR; TCRdb's copy has only in-frame clones and leaves some out. The profile shows over 200,000 clones, approximately 88% of them singletons. Treatment meaning: over 15 received Ad26.COV2.S at low or high dose, single or two shots; 5 received placebo; per-sample allocation not given. Sampling was done on day 63 after the first vaccine or placebo injection. The source material was peripheral blood, sampled in a trial of Ad26.COV2.S vaccine versus placebo. The receptors derive from a person between 18 and 59 years old who received the Ad26.COV2.S COVID-19 vaccine or a placebo.

The chain joins TRBV30 to TRBJ2-7, with no clear D. Trimming left V 2 bases short and J 3 bases short, with 8 bases between. The CDR3 length is 12 residues. Germline V CDR1 and CDR2: GTSNPN, SVGIG (reference sequence). The CDR3 loop reads CAWSFTFYEQYF. CDR3 coding DNA: TGTGCCTGGAGTTTTACGTTCTACGAGCAGTACTTC.

This clone was counted once. This sequence joins TRBV28 and TRBJ1-3; tentatively, D is TRBD1 (5 bases). The V end lost 2 bases, the J end lost 3 bases, and 11 bases lay between the germline ends. The CDR3 loop spans 15 amino acids. Germline CDR1 and CDR2: MDHEN and SYDVKM. The CDR3 DNA sequence: TGTGCCAGCAGTTTAGATCCAGGGAGTGGAAACACCATATATTTT. Translating it yields CASSLDPGSGNTIYF.

The gene calls are TRBV9 and TRBJ2-5; D possibly uses TRBD1 or TRBD2 (5 bases each). The CDR3 covers 17 residues. CDR1 SGDLS and CDR2 YYNGEE come from the germline V gene. Trimming took 0 bases from V and 4 from J, leaving 19 bases between them. CDR3 sequence (DNA): TGTGCCAGCAGCGTAGCCGGTTTGGGGACCTGGGGAGAGACCCAGTACTTC. Translation: CASSVAGLGTWGETQYF.

The chain combines TRBV13 with TRBJ2-7, with D perhaps matching TRBD2 (7 bases). The germline gives CDR1 PRHDT, CDR2 FYEKMQ (reference sequence). The CDR3 covers 15 residues. Trimming took 5 bases from V and 3 from J, leaving 17 bases between them. CDR3 loop: CASSRGGGLSYEQYF. The DNA of the CDR3 is TGTGCCAGCAGCCGAGGGGGAGGGTTGAGCTACGAGCAGTACTTC.

This rearrangement joins TRBV28 to TRBJ1-1; a possible D gene is TRBD1 (5 bases). Trimming shortened V by 5 bases and J by 3 bases, and 10 bases separated the two germline ends. The CDR3 totals 13 residues. The germline gives CDR1 MDHEN, CDR2 SYDVKM. CDR3 amino acids: CASSDRGDTEAFF. In DNA form, the CDR3 reads TGTGCCAGCAGTGACCGGGGGGACACTGAAGCTTTCTTT.

In its sample, this clone was seen once. The V call is TRBV15, the J call TRBJ1-1; 7 nucleotides align to TRBD1. The CDR3 has 14 residues. Germline assignment: CDR1 LNHNV and CDR2 YYDKDF (reference sequence). The junction had 4 bases not matched to a gene; V was cut back by 0 bases and J by 6 bases. CDR3 region: CATSRDLTGAEAFF. The CDR3 nucleotides are TGTGCCACCAGCAGAGATCTTACAGGGGCTGAAGCTTTCTTT.

The chain links TRBV18 to TRBJ1-3; D is possibly TRBD1 (5 bases). V shed 4 bases and J shed 0 bases, with 10 bases lying between them. CDR1 and CDR2 (germline): KGHSH, LQKENI. The CDR3 covers 15 residues. CDR3 residues: CASSLQGGSGNTIYF. The DNA of the CDR3 is TGTGCCAGCTCACTCCAGGGAGGCTCTGGAAACACCATATATTTT.

The chain carries TRBV3-1 (or the pseudogene TRBV3-2) and TRBJ2-5, with a weak D call TRBD2 (6 bases). The V end was cut by 10 bases, the J end by 1 base, with 16 bases between. The CDR3 is made up of 14 amino acids. Per the germline V gene, CDR1 is LGHDT and CDR2 is YNNKEL (reference sequence). The CDR3 reads CATSVVSFQETQYF. The CDR3, as DNA: TGTGCCACTAGCGTCGTCTCGTTCCAAGAGACCCAGTACTTC.

In this sample, this clone turned up a few times. The chain recombines TRBV7-2 with TRBJ2-1; 9 positions match TRBD2. J lost 2 bases, V lost 5 bases, and 10 bases had no gene match. From germline, CDR1 is SGHTA and CDR2 FQGNSA. The CDR3 spans 17 residues. CDR3 region: CASSPSPRLAAYNEQFF. Written as DNA, the CDR3 is TGTGCCAGCAGCCCCTCCCCCAGACTAGCGGCCTACAATGAGCAGTTCTTC.

This clone was counted a few times. The V and J genes are TRBV19 and TRBJ1-2, with 9 bases fitting TRBD1. The trim removed 5 bases at V and 3 bases at J, leaving 10 bases unmatched. The CDR3 contains 16 residues. The germline V gene encodes CDR1 LNHDA and CDR2 SQIVND (reference sequence). CDR3 region: CASSPGQGRFYYGYTF. In nucleotides, the CDR3 is TGTGCCAGTAGTCCGGGACAGGGAAGGTTTTACTATGGCTACACCTTC.

The rearrangement uses TRBV7-9 and TRBJ1-1, with a tentative D call TRBD1 (6 bases). This CDR3 contains 15 residues. Trimming left V 0 bases short and J 6 bases short, with 14 bases between. The germline gives CDR1 SEHNR, CDR2 FQNEAQ (reference sequence). In nucleotides, the CDR3 is TGTGCCAGCAGCTTAGCGGGGGGGCAGTGGTCTGAAGCTTTCTTT. This encodes CASSLAGGQWSEAFF.

This clone was counted once. The chain combines TRBV5-1 with TRBJ2-7; 13 nucleotides agree with TRBD2. This CDR3 has 16 residues. Trimming took 4 bases from V and 4 from J; bases not matched to a gene: 8. The germline V gene encodes CDR1 SGHRS and CDR2 YFSETQ. DNA of the CDR3: TGCGCCAGCAGCCCCAGACTAGCGGGAGGCAATTACGAGCAGTACTTC. It is translated as CASSPRLAGGNYEQYF. Combining the CDR3 with reference TRBV5-1 and TRBJ2-7 gives the whole variable domain KAGVTQTPRYLIKTRGQQVTLSCSPISGHRSVSWYQQTPGQGLQFLFEYFSETQRNKGNFPGRFSGRQFSNSRSEMNVSTLELGDSALYLCASSPRLAGGNYEQYFGPGTRLTVT.

The gene calls are TRBV7-9 and TRBJ2-2; D gene ambiguous. Deletions cut 4 bases from V and 3 bases from J, with 12 bases between. This CDR3 spans 15 amino acids. Germline CDR1 SEHNR, CDR2 FQNEAQ (reference sequence). CDR3 amino acids: CASSSASADTGELFF. The CDR3 region has the DNA TGTGCCAGCAGCTCTGCCAGCGCCGACACCGGGGAGCTGTTTTTT.

This clone was seen a single time. This chain connects TRBV9 to TRBJ2-1, with a possible D match to TRBD1 (6 bases). The V gene's germline CDR1 is SGDLS and CDR2 YYNGEE. Trimming left V 4 bases short and J 6 bases short, with 11 bases between. The CDR3 runs 13 residues. CDR3 bases: TGTGCCAGCAGCCAAACAGGGCCCAATGAGCAGTTCTTC. It is translated as CASSQTGPNEQFF.

This sequence joins TRBV5-1 and TRBJ2-1; D gene uncertain. This CDR3 is built from 14 residues. Germline lookup yields CDR1 SGHRS and CDR2 YFSETQ. The V and J ends lost 8 bases and 4 bases respectively, with 16 bases between them. CDR3 nucleotides: TGCGCCAGAAGCAAAGGGTCGTATTACAATGAGCAGTTCTTC. Protein: CARSKGSYYNEQFF. The whole variable domain, filled in from reference TRBV5-1 and TRBJ2-1, reads KAGVTQTPRYLIKTRGQQVTLSCSPISGHRSVSWYQQTPGQGLQFLFEYFSETQRNKGNFPGRFSGRQFSNSRSEMNVSTLELGDSALYLCARSKGSYYNEQFFGPGTRLTVL.

The chain carries TRBV15 and TRBJ1-6; tentative D call: TRBD1 (5 bases). Germline CDR1 is LNHNV and CDR2 is YYDKDF (reference sequence). The CDR3 spans 15 residues. V was trimmed by 6 bases and J by 9 bases, leaving 18 bases between them. The CDR3 DNA sequence: TGTGCCACCAGGCACTCAGGGCAGGGATTTTCACCCCTCCACTTT. Its protein product is CATRHSGQGFSPLHF.

The chain combines TRBV5-1 with TRBJ2-1; 8 nucleotides line up with TRBD1. J lost 5 bases, V lost 4 bases, and 11 bases had no gene match. In germline, CDR1 is SGHRS, CDR2 YFSETQ. The CDR3 extends over 16 amino acids. The CDR3 spells CASSSIPTGANNEQFF. The CDR3 coding sequence is TGCGCCAGCAGCAGTATTCCGACAGGGGCGAACAATGAGCAGTTCTTC.

The CDR3: CASSVSRAGTEAFF. CDR3 nucleotide sequence: TGTGCCAGCAGCGTATCGAGGGCGGGCACTGAAGCTTTCTTT. V usage is TRBV9 and J usage is TRBJ1-1, with no clear D. From germline, CDR1 is SGDLS and CDR2 YYNGEE. CDR3 length: 14 amino acids. V was clipped by 1 base and J by 4 bases, with 11 bases between them. The complete variable domain, with remaining parts taken from reference TRBV9 and TRBJ1-1, reads DSGVTQTPKHLITATGQRVTLRCSPRSGDLSVYWYQQSLDQGLQFLIQYYNGEERAKGNILERFSAQQFPDLHSELNLSSLELGDSALYFCASSVSRAGTEAFFGQGTRLTVV.

V is TRBV3-1 (or the pseudogene TRBV3-2) and J is TRBJ2-2; 8 nucleotides agree with TRBD2. Germline lookup yields CDR1 LGHDT and CDR2 YNNKEL (reference sequence). J gave up 7 bases and V 2 bases, and 15 bases lay outside the gene matches. The CDR3 runs to 18 residues. The CDR3 is CASSQSGNSGTRGGELFF. DNA of the CDR3: TGTGCCAGCAGCCAATCTGGGAATAGCGGGACCCGGGGCGGGGAGCTGTTTTTT.

The V and J genes are TRBV6-1 and TRBJ1-5, with D unclear. CDR1 is MNHNS, CDR2 SASEGT, per germline. Between the trimmed V and J ends, which lost 1 base and 6 bases, there was a span of 10 bases. The CDR3 contains 14 residues. This chain's CDR3 is CASSEVSGTQPQHF. The CDR3 nucleotides are TGTGCCAGCAGTGAAGTATCAGGAACTCAGCCCCAGCATTTT.

This chain uses TRBV10-3 with TRBJ2-3; TRBD2 might be the D (6 bases). This CDR3 is 15 amino acids long. The germline V gene has CDR1 ENHRY and CDR2 SYGVKD. V lost 11 bases, J lost 1 base, and 19 bases lay in between. CDR3 loop: CAARVAVSGTDTQYF. CDR3 DNA sequence: TGTGCCGCGAGAGTAGCGGTTTCGGGCACAGATACGCAGTATTTT.

In its sample, this clone was seen once. This chain uses TRBV6-4 with TRBJ2-1; TRBD2 agrees at 8 bases. Germline V gene data show CDR1 as MRHNA and CDR2 as SNTAGT. The CDR3 is made up of 14 amino acids. The V and J ends lost 11 bases and 0 bases, in that order; junction bases with no gene match: 6. The CDR3: CAPGGALSYNEQFF. As DNA, the CDR3 is TGTGCCCCGGGGGGGGCCCTCTCCTACAATGAGCAGTTCTTC.

This sequence joins TRBV18 and TRBJ2-5; D unclear. The germline V gene has CDR1 KGHSH and CDR2 LQKENI. This CDR3 region has 13 residues. Trimming left V 1 base short and J 1 base short, with 4 bases between. DNA for the CDR3: TGTGCCAGCTCACCACGGGTCCAAGAGACCCAGTACTTC. Amino acid sequence: CASSPRVQETQYF.

The rearrangement links TRBV30 to TRBJ1-6, with D maybe TRBD1 (6 bases). Trimming removed 0 bases at V and 6 bases at J, with 12 bases between. CDR1 is GTSNPN and CDR2 is SVGIG in the germline V gene (reference sequence). The CDR3 sequence is 15 residues long. The CDR3 reads CAWSVRGRGNSPLHF. In DNA form, the CDR3 reads TGTGCCTGGAGTGTACGTGGCAGGGGTAATTCACCCCTCCACTTT.

CDR3 sequence reads: CASIRGSVDEQYF. CDR3 sequence (DNA): TGTGCCAGCATACGCGGGAGTGTCGACGAGCAGTACTTC. The chain joins TRBV2 to TRBJ2-7, with 7 nucleotides matching TRBD2. Germline CDR1 reads SNHLY; CDR2 reads FYNNEI. CDR3 size: 13 residues. V lost 7 bases, J lost 5 bases, and 8 bases stayed unmatched.